A single sample gave rise to the 28 T cell receptor beta chains below, sequenced in a study of a mutant IDH1 vaccine in newly diagnosed glioma (TCRdb year 2021). Libraries were constructed by the immunoSEQ multiplex PCR assay. TCRdb provides this immuneACCESS table in a form limited to in-frame rearrangements. Some clones are lacking; in checked studies, under half of them reflect an unresolved V gene, and why the rest are absent is not known. The table for this sample lists about 54,000 clones; approximately 81% of them were counted only once. The leading ten clones occupy approximately 4.5% of the sample. Their antigens are not known. The time point label for this specimen denotes: week 35, safety follow-up. A 20-mer mutant IDH1 peptide at 300 micrograms in Montanide made up each vaccine dose, which was injected subcutaneously together with topical imiquimod. The material sequenced was PBMCs, taken from a glioma patient whose treatment included an IDH1 peptide vaccine. The source of these receptors is a woman younger than 30 with glioma.

The chain joins TRBV7-8 to TRBJ1-1, with TRBD1 as a possible D gene (5 bases). Germline V gene lookup returns CDR1 SGHVS and CDR2 FQNEAQ. V gave up 5 bases and J gave up 0 bases, with 10 bases separating them. The CDR3 contains 14 residues. The CDR3 bases are TGTGCCAGCAGCCCAGGGACTTTGAACACTGAAGCTTTCTTT. Residues: CASSPGTLNTEAFF.

CDR3 region: CASSLVGLAGTDTQYF. In DNA form, the CDR3 reads TGTGCCAGCAGCTTAGTTGGGCTAGCGGGCACAGATACGCAGTATTTT. This chain joins TRBV13 and TRBJ2-3; 7 bases line up with TRBD2. V was clipped by 1 base and J by 1 base; unmatched bases: 5. CDR1 is PRHDT and CDR2 is FYEKMQ in the germline V gene (reference sequence). This CDR3 spans 16 amino acids. The variable domain in full, completed from reference TRBV13 and TRBJ2-3, reads AAGVIQSPRHLIKEKRETATLKCYPIPRHDTVYWYQQGPGQDPQFLISFYEKMQSDKGSIPDRFSAQQFSDYHSELNMSSLELGDSALYFCASSLVGLAGTDTQYFGPGTRLTVL.

V usage is TRBV19 and J usage is TRBJ1-1; D gene unclear. The CDR3 consists of 13 residues. The V gene lost 7 bases and the J gene lost 1 base, with 10 bases spanning the gap. Germline loops: CDR1 LNHDA, CDR2 SQIVND (reference sequence). The CDR3 bases are TGTGCCAGTAAAGACACCCGGAACACTGAAGCTTTCTTT. Protein product: CASKDTRNTEAFF.

V usage is TRBV29-1 and J usage is TRBJ2-7, with 7 bases that match TRBD2. CDR1 SQVTM and CDR2 ANQGSEA come from the germline V gene. CDR3 length equals 16 residues. Trimming cost V 7 bases and J 5 bases; bases outside gene matches: 20. CDR3 protein: CSAKTGLVRSQNEQYF. DNA of the CDR3: TGCAGCGCTAAGACTGGACTAGTTCGGAGTCAGAACGAGCAGTACTTC.

In regard to this clone: Other DNA sequences of this sample code for an identical CDR3. The chain combines TRBV5-1 with TRBJ2-3, with D perhaps TRBD1 or TRBD2 (6 bases each). V was cut by 0 bases and J by 0 bases, with 8 bases left in between. CDR3 size: 15 residues. Germline assignment: CDR1 SGHRS and CDR2 YFSETQ. CDR3 protein: CASSLGGASTDTQYF. The CDR3 DNA reads TGCGCCAGCAGCTTGGGGGGGGCGAGCACAGATACGCAGTATTTT.

The V and J genes are TRBV7-9 and TRBJ2-7; maybe TRBD1 (6 bases). The CDR3 sequence is 15 residues long. Germline V gene lookup returns CDR1 SEHNR and CDR2 FQNEAQ (reference sequence). V lost 2 bases, J lost 5 bases, and 16 bases lay in between. The CDR3 spells CASSLRGTLADEQYF. The CDR3 coding sequence is TGTGCCAGCAGCTTAAGGGGGACATTAGCCGACGAGCAGTACTTC.

The chain recombines TRBV7-3 with TRBJ2-2; 9 nucleotides line up with TRBD2. CDR1 is SGHTA and CDR2 is FQGTGA in the germline V gene. This CDR3 comprises 16 residues. V lost 4 bases, J lost 4 bases, and 7 bases stayed unmatched. This CDR3 is CASSSGLALSTGELFF. Here the CDR3 DNA reads TGTGCCAGCAGCTCGGGACTAGCCCTTTCCACCGGGGAGCTGTTTTTT.

V and J are TRBV5-1 and TRBJ2-1; TRBD2 is a possible D gene (5 bases). V dropped 1 base and J dropped 7 bases, with 12 bases sitting between them. The germline V gene has CDR1 SGHRS and CDR2 YFSETQ. The CDR3 sequence is 14 residues long. The CDR3 sequence: CASSLKLVRNEQFF. In DNA, the CDR3 is TGCGCCAGCAGCTTGAAACTAGTGAGGAATGAGCAGTTCTTC.

This chain joins TRBV28 and TRBJ2-7; D is unresolved. The V and J ends lost 7 bases and 2 bases respectively, with 6 bases between them. In germline, CDR1 is MDHEN, CDR2 SYDVKM. This CDR3 is 11 amino acids long. This CDR3 reads CASTQTYEQYF. The DNA for the CDR3 is TGTGCCAGCACCCAAACCTACGAGCAGTACTTC.

This clone was recorded a few times. This may be a read error: a much more frequent sequence differs by one nucleotide. The same CDR3 is also encoded by other DNA sequences in this sample. The V call is TRBV5-1, the J call TRBJ1-1; D gene unclear. The CDR3 consists of 15 residues. Deletions cut 0 bases from V and 0 bases from J, with 9 bases between. Germline CDR1 is SGHRS and CDR2 is YFSETQ. The CDR3 here is CASSLGRIMNTEAFF. In DNA, the CDR3 is TGCGCCAGCAGCTTGGGACGGATTATGAACACTGAAGCTTTCTTT.

This sequence joins TRBV7-7 and TRBJ2-2; D unresolved. Trimming shortened V by 3 bases and J by 8 bases, and 13 bases separated the two germline ends. The CDR3 runs 14 residues. CDR1 and CDR2 from the germline V gene are SSHAT and FNYEAQ (reference sequence). The CDR3 region has the DNA TGTGCCAGCAGCTTGAGCCTATTGGGGGGGGAGCTGTTTTTT. Encoded protein: CASSLSLLGGELFF.

The chain is built from TRBV6-5 and TRBJ2-1, with 7 nucleotides matching TRBD1. CDR1 is MNHEY and CDR2 is SVGAGI in the germline V gene. The CDR3 totals 13 residues. J gave up 8 bases and V 8 bases, and 9 bases lay outside the gene matches. This chain's CDR3 is CASAEQGRDEQFF. The CDR3 nucleotides are TGTGCCAGCGCCGAACAGGGGCGCGATGAGCAGTTCTTC.

About this clone: The same CDR3 arises from other DNA sequences in this sample as well. The chain uses TRBV5-4 and TRBJ2-3, with a tentative D call TRBD2 (6 bases). The V end lost 0 bases, the J end lost 0 bases, and 8 bases lay between the germline ends. This CDR3 is 15 amino acids long. Germline values: CDR1 SGHNT, CDR2 YYREEE (reference sequence). The CDR3 loop is CASSLDGGSTDTQYF. The CDR3 coding sequence is TGTGCCAGCAGCTTGGACGGGGGTAGCACAGATACGCAGTATTTT.

The chain recombines TRBV6-5 with TRBJ1-1; 8 bases are a match to TRBD1. This CDR3 spans 14 amino acids. The ends lost 2 bases at V and 5 bases at J; junction bases unmatched: 4. Germline-derived CDR1 and CDR2 are MNHEY and SVGAGI. The CDR3 DNA reads as TGTGCCAGCAGTTACCCCGGGACAGGAACTGAAGCTTTCTTT. Its translation: CASSYPGTGTEAFF.

V and J are TRBV2 and TRBJ2-5; D perhaps matches TRBD2 (6 bases). The germline CDR1 and CDR2 sequences are SNHLY and FYNNEI. This CDR3 comprises 17 residues. The V gene lost 5 bases and the J gene lost 2 bases, with 21 bases spanning the gap. CDR3 DNA sequence: TGTGCCAGCAGTACCGCCTTGGGGGGTAGCAGTCAAGAGACCCAGTACTTC. This encodes CASSTALGGSSQETQYF.

The rearrangement joins TRBV10-2 to TRBJ2-1; a possible D gene is TRBD2 (6 bases). Germline CDR1 reads WSHSY; CDR2 reads SAAADI. This CDR3 contains 13 residues. V lost 8 bases, J lost 11 bases, and 19 bases lay in between. CDR3 residues: CASRGQPSAQQFF. The CDR3 DNA follows: TGCGCCAGCCGGGGTCAGCCTAGCGCTCAGCAGTTCTTC.

The genes are TRBV19 and TRBJ2-3; the D is unclear. The V gene lost 5 bases and the J gene lost 0 bases, with 6 bases spanning the gap. CDR3 length: 13 amino acids. The germline V gene has CDR1 LNHDA and CDR2 SQIVND (reference sequence). The CDR3 region has the DNA TGTGCCAGTAGTGGGTCAAGCACAGATACGCAGTATTTT. Its protein product is CASSGSSTDTQYF.

The chain combines TRBV4-3 with TRBJ1-1; D is unclear. The germline gives CDR1 LGHNA, CDR2 YSLEER. This CDR3 has 14 amino acids. Deletions cut 4 bases from V and 1 base from J, with 10 bases between. CDR3 in amino acids: CASSLDVSNTEAFF. The CDR3 bases are TGCGCCAGCAGCCTGGACGTATCGAACACTGAAGCTTTCTTT.

This chain connects TRBV27 to TRBJ1-1; no clear D gene. The length of the CDR3 is 11 residues. Germline CDR1 and CDR2: MNHEY and SMNVEV (reference sequence). The germline V and J ends were trimmed by 6 bases and 5 bases, with 7 bases remaining between them. As DNA, the CDR3 is TGTGCCAGCAGCACGGATACTGAAGCTTTCTTT. Its protein product is CASSTDTEAFF.

This chain links TRBV6-5 with TRBJ2-1; D perhaps matches TRBD1 (6 bases). Deletions cut 6 bases from V and 10 bases from J, with 22 bases between. The germline gives CDR1 MNHEY, CDR2 SVGAGI. The CDR3 length is 15 residues. CDR3 bases: TGTGCCAGCAGCAACCAGGGGCAGGCCGCGGAGGAGCAGTTCTTC. Translation: CASSNQGQAAEEQFF.

This clone was detected only a few times. The chain links TRBV9 to TRBJ1-1; 8 bases align to TRBD1. V shed 0 bases and J 1 base; nucleotides not matched to a gene: 5. CDR1 is SGDLS and CDR2 is YYNGEE in the germline V gene. The length of the CDR3 is 16 residues. The CDR3 bases are TGTGCCAGCAGCGTAGGGGGCAGGGGGCCGAACACTGAAGCTTTCTTT. It is translated as CASSVGGRGPNTEAFF. The full variable domain, completed using reference TRBV9 and TRBJ1-1, is DSGVTQTPKHLITATGQRVTLRCSPRSGDLSVYWYQQSLDQGLQFLIQYYNGEERAKGNILERFSAQQFPDLHSELNLSSLELGDSALYFCASSVGGRGPNTEAFFGQGTRLTVV.

This clone was found once. The chain joins TRBV6-1 to TRBJ1-2, with D maybe TRBD1 (6 bases). This CDR3 comprises 13 residues. Deletions cut 7 bases from V and 5 bases from J, with 14 bases between. Germline CDR1 reads MNHNS; CDR2 reads SASEGT. CDR3 sequence: CASKVRGSYGYTF. In DNA form, the CDR3 reads TGTGCCAGCAAGGTGAGGGGGTCTTATGGCTACACCTTC.

The chain has TRBV19 and TRBJ1-1; 9 nucleotides match TRBD1. CDR1 is LNHDA, CDR2 SQIVND, per germline (reference sequence). The length of the CDR3 is 18 residues. Unmatched junction bases numbered 12, after V lost 4 bases and J lost 0 bases. The CDR3 reads CASSTGTGREEMNTEAFF. CDR3 sequence (DNA): TGTGCCAGTAGTACGGGGACAGGGCGAGAAGAAATGAACACTGAAGCTTTCTTT.

J is TRBJ1-2 and V is TRBV5-4; TRBD1 is a possible D gene (6 bases). Looked up from germline, CDR1 is SGHNT and CDR2 is YYREEE (reference sequence). The CDR3 has 13 residues. The V end was cut by 4 bases, the J end by 8 bases, with 15 bases between. DNA of the CDR3: TGTGCCAGCAGCCCGACAGGTGGTCTGGGCTACACCTTC. As protein: CASSPTGGLGYTF. The full variable domain, completed using reference TRBV5-4 and TRBJ1-2, is ETGVTQSPTHLIKTRGQQVTLRCSSQSGHNTVSWYQQALGQGPQFIFQYYREEENGRGNFPPRFSGLQFPNYSSELNVNALELDDSALYLCASSPTGGLGYTFGSGTRLTVV.

The chain is built from TRBV18 and TRBJ2-1; 7 bases align to TRBD2. Germline CDR1 and CDR2: KGHSH and LQKENI. The junction had 12 bases not matched to a gene; V was cut back by 2 bases and J by 8 bases. The CDR3 totals 16 residues. The CDR3: CASSPGRPGGSHEQFF. The DNA for the CDR3 is TGTGCCAGCTCACCAGGGCGACCGGGAGGCTCGCATGAGCAGTTCTTC. Full variable domain (rest looked up from reference TRBV18 and TRBJ2-1): NAGVMQNPRHLVRRRGQEARLRCSPMKGHSHVYWYRQLPEEGLKFMVYLQKENIIDESGMPKERFSAEFPKEGPSILRIQQVVRGDSAAYFCASSPGRPGGSHEQFFGPGTRLTVL.

The chain has TRBV25-1 and TRBJ2-3; D is undetermined. Between the trimmed V and J ends, which lost 6 bases and 6 bases, there was a span of 13 bases. The CDR3 consists of 13 residues. CDR1 is MGHDK and CDR2 is SYGVNS in the germline V gene. CDR3 in amino acids: CASRKSQADTQYF. The CDR3 bases are TGTGCCAGCAGGAAGAGCCAGGCCGATACGCAGTATTTT.

This chain connects TRBV9 to TRBJ1-2; D gene unclear. Trimming stripped 0 bases from V and 13 bases from J, with 28 bases between. From germline, CDR1 is SGDLS and CDR2 YYNGEE. The CDR3 has 17 residues. The CDR3 DNA reads as TGTGCCAGCAGCGTAGAACACGTGACGGACCCCAGTTCCCGTGCCACCTTC. It yields the protein CASSVEHVTDPSSRATF.

The chain has TRBV25-1 and TRBJ1-2; D not certain. Germline V CDR1 and CDR2: MGHDK, SYGVNS. Trimming took off 6 bases at V and 6 bases at J, with 11 bases between the two ends. The length of the CDR3 is 12 residues. The CDR3 loop is CASRIGRNGYTF. The CDR3 DNA follows: TGTGCCAGCAGAATAGGGAGAAATGGCTACACCTTC.